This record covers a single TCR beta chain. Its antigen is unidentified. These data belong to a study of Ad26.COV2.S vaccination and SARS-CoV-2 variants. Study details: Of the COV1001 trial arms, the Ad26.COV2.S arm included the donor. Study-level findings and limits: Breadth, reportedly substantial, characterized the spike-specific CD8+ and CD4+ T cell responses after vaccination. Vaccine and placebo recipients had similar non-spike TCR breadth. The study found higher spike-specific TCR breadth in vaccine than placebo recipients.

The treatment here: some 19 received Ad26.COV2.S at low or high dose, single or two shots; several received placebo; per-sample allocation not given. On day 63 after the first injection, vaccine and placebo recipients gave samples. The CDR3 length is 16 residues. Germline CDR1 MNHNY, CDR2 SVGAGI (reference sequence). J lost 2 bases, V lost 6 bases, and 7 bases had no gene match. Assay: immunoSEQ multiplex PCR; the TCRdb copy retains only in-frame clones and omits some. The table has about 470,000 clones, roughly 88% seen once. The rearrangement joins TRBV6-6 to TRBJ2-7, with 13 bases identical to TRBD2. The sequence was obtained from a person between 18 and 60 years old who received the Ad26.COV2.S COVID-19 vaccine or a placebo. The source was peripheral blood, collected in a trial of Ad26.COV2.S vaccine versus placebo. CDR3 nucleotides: TGTGCCAGCAGCCCTGGACTAGCGGGAGACACCTACGAGCAGTACTTC. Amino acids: CASSPGLAGDTYEQYF.